Presented here are 25 T cell receptor beta chains from one specimen sequenced in a study of Tregs in tolerant kidney transplant recipients. Profiled with immunoSEQ multiplex PCR; TCRdb holds only in-frame clones, not every one. The repertoire holds 240,000 or so clones, with approximately 84% as singletons. The sample comprised CD4+ T cells from blood. Source of these receptors: a human donor in good health.

J is TRBJ2-2 and V is TRBV5-1, with D perhaps TRBD1 or TRBD2 (5 bases each). With 4 bases removed from V and 4 bases from J, the gap between germline ends came to 14 bases. Germline CDR1 SGHRS, CDR2 YFSETQ. The CDR3 has 15 residues. CDR3 sequence reads: CASSPARGITGELFF. The CDR3 coding sequence is TGCGCCAGCAGCCCGGCGAGGGGCATCACCGGGGAGCTGTTTTTT.

The DNA of the CDR3 is TGTGCCAGCTCACCACCCGACAGGGCTGGAAACACCATATATTTT. This sequence encodes CASSPPDRAGNTIYF. The genes are TRBV18 and TRBJ1-3; 7 bases agree with TRBD1. Germline loops: CDR1 KGHSH, CDR2 LQKENI. This CDR3 contains 15 residues. With 0 bases clipped from V and 2 bases from J, the junction kept 1 base outside the gene matches.

The chain joins TRBV9 to TRBJ2-2; the D is unclear. The CDR3 runs to 18 residues. In germline, CDR1 is SGDLS, CDR2 YYNGEE. V shed 4 bases and J shed 0 bases, with 19 bases lying between them. The CDR3 nucleotides are TGTGCCAGCAGCCCCTTGGGCAGCGCCGTTACGAACACCGGGGAGCTGTTTTTT. Translated: CASSPLGSAVTNTGELFF.

The rearrangement links TRBV12-5 to TRBJ2-7, with a weak D call TRBD1 (6 bases). The CDR3 has 16 residues. Germline lookup yields CDR1 LGHNT and CDR2 FRNRAP. Trimming stripped 0 bases from V and 2 bases from J, with 14 bases between. The CDR3 nucleotides read TGTGCTAGTGGTTTGGTACGAGGGGGAAGGGCCTACGAGCAGTACTTC. This gives the protein CASGLVRGGRAYEQYF.

The genes are TRBV16 and TRBJ1-1; D is unclear. The V and J ends lost 0 bases and 1 base respectively, with 9 bases between them. The germline V gene encodes CDR1 KGHSY and CDR2 FQNENV. This CDR3 has 15 residues. The DNA for the CDR3 is TGTGCCAGCAGCCAATCCCTTGGCACGAACACTGAAGCTTTCTTT. It specifies CASSQSLGTNTEAFF.

This chain joins TRBV7-9 and TRBJ2-1; D gene unclear. The CDR3 sequence is 14 residues long. V lost 2 bases, J lost 5 bases, and 10 bases lay in between. CDR1 and CDR2 (germline): SEHNR, FQNEAQ (reference sequence). As DNA, the CDR3 is TGTGCCAGCAGCTTATTTGGGCAGGACAATGAGCAGTTCTTC. Amino acid sequence: CASSLFGQDNEQFF.

The CDR3 bases are TGTGCCAGCAGCTTGGCCGGGAGGAACTACGAGCAGTACTTC. It encodes CASSLAGRNYEQYF. The J gene is TRBJ2-7, the V gene TRBV5-5; 7 bases fit TRBD2. The germline V gene has CDR1 SGHKS and CDR2 YYEKEE (reference sequence). Losses at the gene ends were 0 bases for V and 3 bases for J; bases not matched to a gene: 3. This CDR3 region has 14 residues.

The chain employs TRBV29-1 and TRBJ2-6; 12 bases map to TRBD1. After removal of 4 bases from V and 1 base from J, the junction contained 2 bases not matched to a gene. Germline V gene lookup returns CDR1 SQVTM and CDR2 ANQGSEA. The CDR3 totals 16 residues. CDR3 region: CSVAGQGASGANVLTF. The CDR3 region has the DNA TGCAGCGTTGCGGGACAGGGGGCTTCTGGGGCCAACGTCCTGACTTTC.

The V gene is TRBV18, the J gene TRBJ2-3, with D perhaps matching TRBD2 (5 bases). This CDR3 spans 15 amino acids. The V end was cut by 0 bases, the J end by 6 bases, with 13 bases between. Per germline, CDR1 KGHSH and CDR2 LQKENI. The CDR3 here is CASSPPSLASDTQYF. CDR3 bases: TGTGCCAGCTCACCACCGTCTCTAGCTTCTGATACGCAGTATTTT.

V gene TRBV5-3 combines with J gene TRBJ2-7, with unresolved D. TRBV5-3 is filed as an ORF, its function uncertain. Trimming cost V 4 bases and J 2 bases, with 1 base left between them. The CDR3 extends over 10 amino acids. CDR3 sequence (DNA): TGTGCCAGAAGCACCTACGAGCAGTACTTC. It is translated as CARSTYEQYF.

This clone was detected once. J is TRBJ2-5 and V is TRBV28, with 8 positions matching TRBD1. The CDR3 has 14 residues. With 4 bases clipped from V and 6 bases from J, the junction kept 7 bases outside the gene matches. The germline CDR1 and CDR2 sequences are MDHEN and SYDVKM. The CDR3 DNA reads as TGTGCCAGCAGTTCGGGACAGGCAATTAAGACCCAGTACTTC. It specifies CASSSGQAIKTQYF.

The chain combines TRBV6-5 with TRBJ1-2, with D maybe TRBD1 (5 bases). Germline CDR1 MNHEY, CDR2 SVGAGI. V gave up 5 bases and J gave up 6 bases, with 19 bases separating them. The CDR3 is made up of 15 amino acids. The CDR3 protein is CASSLLGTQNHGYTF. The DNA for the CDR3 is TGTGCCAGCAGTCTACTCGGGACTCAAAACCATGGCTACACCTTC.

The CDR3 DNA follows: TGTGCCAGCAGCGTAGCCCCTGTAGGCTCTGGGGCCAACGTCCTGACTTTC. This gives the protein CASSVAPVGSGANVLTF. V usage is TRBV9 and J usage is TRBJ2-6; D remains unclear. V lost 0 bases to trimming and J lost 0 bases, with 10 bases between them. The CDR3 loop spans 17 amino acids. Germline V lookup: CDR1 SGDLS, CDR2 YYNGEE. The full variable domain, completed using reference TRBV9 and TRBJ2-6, is DSGVTQTPKHLITATGQRVTLRCSPRSGDLSVYWYQQSLDQGLQFLIQYYNGEERAKGNILERFSAQQFPDLHSELNLSSLELGDSALYFCASSVAPVGSGANVLTFGAGSRLTVL.

The CDR3 is CASSLDPGGTYEQYF. The DNA of the CDR3 is TGTGCCAGCAGCTTGGATCCGGGAGGCACCTACGAGCAGTACTTC. V is TRBV5-4 and J is TRBJ2-7, with 7 bases lining up with TRBD2. The CDR3 is made up of 15 amino acids. Unmatched junction bases numbered 5, after V lost 0 bases and J lost 2 bases. Germline lookup yields CDR1 SGHNT and CDR2 YYREEE (reference sequence).

This clone came up once. The rearrangement joins TRBV5-1 to TRBJ2-3; D possibly matches TRBD1 or TRBD2 (6 bases each). The CDR3 covers 14 residues. V gave up 4 bases and J gave up 6 bases, with 15 bases separating them. CDR1 and CDR2 from the germline V gene are SGHRS and YFSETQ. The CDR3 reads CASSHGGQGDTQYF. The CDR3 DNA sequence: TGCGCCAGCAGCCACGGGGGCCAGGGGGATACGCAGTATTTT.

This clone was recorded a few times. The rearrangement uses TRBV2 and TRBJ2-1; D ambiguous. Germline lookup yields CDR1 SNHLY and CDR2 FYNNEI. Between the trimmed V and J ends, which lost 11 bases and 4 bases, there was a span of 12 bases. The length of the CDR3 is 12 residues. CDR3 DNA: TGTGCCTCCCACCTCCAGTACAATGAGCAGTTCTTC. It translates to CASHLQYNEQFF.

V is TRBV2 and J is TRBJ1-1; no reliable D call. The germline V gene has CDR1 SNHLY and CDR2 FYNNEI. V lost 6 bases and J lost 0, with 5 bases in between. The CDR3 covers 12 residues. CDR3 nucleotides: TGTGCCAGCAGGCTTATGAACACTGAAGCTTTCTTT. Translating it yields CASRLMNTEAFF. Using reference TRBV2 and TRBJ1-1 for the parts outside the CDR3, the full variable domain is EPEVTQTPSHQVTQMGQEVILRCVPISNHLYFYWYRQILGQKVEFLVSFYNNEISEKSEIFDDQFSVERPDGSNFTLKIRSTKLEDSAMYFCASRLMNTEAFFGQGTRLTVV.

The J gene is TRBJ2-7, the V gene TRBV15; TRBD1 matches at 7 bases. The CDR3 runs 17 residues. The V and J ends lost 0 bases and 0 bases, in that order; junction bases with no gene match: 8. Per the germline V gene, CDR1 is LNHNV and CDR2 is YYDKDF (reference sequence). The CDR3 is CATSRDRGGAGSYEQYF. The CDR3 nucleotides are TGTGCCACCAGCAGAGATCGAGGGGGCGCTGGCTCCTACGAGCAGTACTTC.

This clone was seen a single time. The genes are TRBV25-1 and TRBJ2-7, with 8 bases matching TRBD2. V lost 1 base and J lost 13; bases outside the gene matches: 18. The CDR3 length is 16 residues. Per germline, CDR1 MGHDK and CDR2 SYGVNS. The CDR3 coding sequence is TGTGCCAGCAGTGAATTTGGGTGGGATACAGGGAGCGGGAGTTACTTC. Translation gives CASSEFGWDTGSGSYF.

This clone was recorded a few times. The rearrangement joins TRBV7-9 to TRBJ1-1; the match to TRBD1 covers 7 bases. J gave up 1 base and V 8 bases, and 1 base lay outside the gene matches. The germline gives CDR1 SEHNR, CDR2 FQNEAQ (reference sequence). The CDR3 has 12 residues. Written as DNA, the CDR3 is TGTGCCAGCGACAGGGCGAACACTGAAGCTTTCTTT. This codes for CASDRANTEAFF.

This sequence joins TRBV5-1 and TRBJ1-4; D not certain. The CDR3 totals 14 residues. V lost 1 base to trimming and J lost 8 bases, with 12 bases between them. Germline CDR1 is SGHRS and CDR2 is YFSETQ. The CDR3 reads CASSLWLGGEKLFF. For the CDR3, the DNA is TGCGCCAGCAGCTTGTGGCTGGGTGGGGAAAAACTGTTTTTT.

The CDR3 sequence: CASSATGARYGYTF. DNA of the CDR3: TGTGCCAGCAGCGCGACAGGGGCTCGGTATGGCTACACCTTC. This rearrangement joins TRBV5-6 to TRBJ1-2; 8 nucleotides match TRBD1. The germline V gene encodes CDR1 SGHDT and CDR2 YYEEEE. CDR3 size: 14 residues. Trimming removed 4 bases from V and 5 bases from J; junction bases left unmatched: 7.

The CDR3 region has the DNA TGTGCCAGCTCACCGCGACGAGACAGCGCAGGAAACACCATATATTTT. Protein product: CASSPRRDSAGNTIYF. The rearrangement uses TRBV18 and TRBJ1-3; TRBD1 is a possible D gene (5 bases). Trimming took 3 bases from V and 4 from J, leaving 16 bases between them. Germline V CDR1 and CDR2: KGHSH, LQKENI. The CDR3 has 16 residues. Full variable domain (rest looked up from reference TRBV18 and TRBJ1-3): NAGVMQNPRHLVRRRGQEARLRCSPMKGHSHVYWYRQLPEEGLKFMVYLQKENIIDESGMPKERFSAEFPKEGPSILRIQQVVRGDSAAYFCASSPRRDSAGNTIYFGEGSWLTVV.

The V call is TRBV7-9, the J call TRBJ2-5; D perhaps matches TRBD1 (7 bases). The germline gives CDR1 SEHNR, CDR2 FQNEAQ (reference sequence). This CDR3 contains 15 residues. Trimming cost V 2 bases and J 2 bases, with 12 bases left between them. The CDR3 nucleotides read TGTGCCAGCAGCTTACCCAGGGGGGTTCAAGAGACCCAGTACTTC. Protein: CASSLPRGVQETQYF.

The chain is built from TRBV7-2 and TRBJ2-3, with D perhaps matching TRBD1 (5 bases). Looked up from germline, CDR1 is SGHTA and CDR2 is FQGNSA. The CDR3 has 14 amino acids. V dropped 3 bases and J dropped 4 bases, with 11 bases sitting between them. DNA for the CDR3: TGTGCCAGCAGCTTCGGTAGCAGGGCAGATACGCAGTATTTT. It specifies CASSFGSRADTQYF. Full variable domain (rest looked up from reference TRBV7-2 and TRBJ2-3): GAGVSQSPSNKVTEKGKDVELRCDPISGHTALYWYRQSLGQGLEFLIYFQGNSAPDKSGLPSDRFSAERTGGSVSTLTIQRTQQEDSAVYLCASSFGSRADTQYFGPGTRLTVL.